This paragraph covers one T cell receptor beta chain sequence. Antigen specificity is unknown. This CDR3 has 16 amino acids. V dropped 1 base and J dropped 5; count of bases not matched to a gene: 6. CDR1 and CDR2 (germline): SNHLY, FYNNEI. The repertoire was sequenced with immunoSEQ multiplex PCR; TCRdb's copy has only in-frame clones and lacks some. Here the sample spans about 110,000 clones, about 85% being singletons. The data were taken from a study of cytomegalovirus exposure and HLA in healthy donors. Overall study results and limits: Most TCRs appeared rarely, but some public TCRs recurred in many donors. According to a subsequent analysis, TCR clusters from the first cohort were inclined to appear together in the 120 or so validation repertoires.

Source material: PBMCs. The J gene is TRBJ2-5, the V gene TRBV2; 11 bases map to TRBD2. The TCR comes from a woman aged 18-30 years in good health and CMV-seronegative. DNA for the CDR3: TGTGCCAGCAGTGAAGGGGCTAGCGGGGGGCTGGAGACCCAGTACTTC. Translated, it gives CASSEGASGGLETQYF.